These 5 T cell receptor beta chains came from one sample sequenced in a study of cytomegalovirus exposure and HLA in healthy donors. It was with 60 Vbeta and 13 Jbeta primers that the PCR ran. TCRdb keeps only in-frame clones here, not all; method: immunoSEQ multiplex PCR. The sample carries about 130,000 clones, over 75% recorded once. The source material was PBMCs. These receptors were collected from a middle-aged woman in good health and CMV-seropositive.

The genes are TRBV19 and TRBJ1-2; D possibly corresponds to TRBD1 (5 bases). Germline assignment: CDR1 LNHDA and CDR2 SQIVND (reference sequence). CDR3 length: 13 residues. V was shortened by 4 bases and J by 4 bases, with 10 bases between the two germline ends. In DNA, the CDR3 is TGTGCCAGTAGTACAGACAGATTCTATGGCTACACCTTC. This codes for CASSTDRFYGYTF.

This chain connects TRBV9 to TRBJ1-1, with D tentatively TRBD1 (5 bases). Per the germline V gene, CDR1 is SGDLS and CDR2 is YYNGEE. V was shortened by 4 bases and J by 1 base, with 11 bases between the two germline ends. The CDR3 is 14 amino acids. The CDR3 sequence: CASSPSGTNTEAFF. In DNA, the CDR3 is TGTGCCAGCAGCCCGAGCGGGACGAACACTGAAGCTTTCTTT.

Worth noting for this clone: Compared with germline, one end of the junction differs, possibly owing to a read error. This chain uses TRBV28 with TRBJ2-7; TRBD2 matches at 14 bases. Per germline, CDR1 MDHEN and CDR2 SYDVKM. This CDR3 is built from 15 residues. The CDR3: CASSRPGTSGSFLSF. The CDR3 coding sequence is TGTGCCAGCAGTCGTCCCGGGACTAGCGGGAGTTTTTTGTCCTTC.

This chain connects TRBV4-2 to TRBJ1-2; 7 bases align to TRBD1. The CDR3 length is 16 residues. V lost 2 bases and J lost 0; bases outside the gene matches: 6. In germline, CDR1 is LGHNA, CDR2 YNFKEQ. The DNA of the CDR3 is TGTGCCAGCAGCCAATGGGACAGAACCACTAACTATGGCTACACCTTC. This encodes CASSQWDRTTNYGYTF.

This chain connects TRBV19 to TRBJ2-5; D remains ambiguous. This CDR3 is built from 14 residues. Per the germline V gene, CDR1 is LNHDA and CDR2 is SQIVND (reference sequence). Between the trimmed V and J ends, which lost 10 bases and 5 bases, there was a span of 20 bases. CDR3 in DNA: TGTGCCACCTCCTCCGAGACTTATCGGGAGACCCAGTACTTC. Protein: CATSSETYRETQYF.